Listed here are 10 T cell receptor beta chains from one sample, sequenced in a study of shared clonotypes between healthy human individuals. TCRdb's copy holds only in-frame clones and misses some; the assay was immunoSEQ multiplex PCR. This sample carries approximately 2,300,000 clones, under 95% of them seen once, and the ten largest clones take approximately 0.4%. Sequenced material: naive CD4+ T cells from PBMCs. Subset reported: CD45RA+ positively selected. These receptors originate from a young man in good health. Some clones in this sample may be carry-over from other donors' samples.

This clone has a single count. V and J are TRBV30 and TRBJ2-2; no definite D call. Germline V gene data show CDR1 as GTSNPN and CDR2 as SVGIG (reference sequence). Trimming cost V 1 base and J 0 bases, with 9 bases left between them. The CDR3 has 15 amino acids. CDR3 coding DNA: TGTGCCTGGAGTGATTCCCCCACGAACACCGGGGAGCTGTTTTTT. This translates into CAWSDSPTNTGELFF. The whole variable domain, remainder taken from reference TRBV30 and TRBJ2-2, is SQTIHQWPATLVQPVGSPLSLECTVEGTSNPNLYWYRQAAGRGLQLLFYSVGIGQISSEVPQNLSASRPQDRQFILSSKKLLLSDSGFYLCAWSDSPTNTGELFFGEGSRLTVL.

This sequence joins TRBV7-9 and TRBJ1-5; D is ambiguous. Germline CDR1 is SEHNR and CDR2 is FQNEAQ (reference sequence). Trimming cost V 5 bases and J 1 base, with 9 bases left between them. The CDR3 has 14 residues. CDR3 residues: CASSPSSSNQPQHF. In DNA, the CDR3 is TGTGCCAGCAGCCCGTCTTCGAGCAATCAGCCCCAGCATTTT.

V is TRBV4-2 and J is TRBJ1-2; D might be TRBD1 (6 bases). The V and J ends lost 0 bases and 10 bases respectively, with 21 bases between them. The CDR3 totals 16 residues. The V gene's germline CDR1 is LGHNA and CDR2 YNFKEQ. This CDR3 is CASSQDSLQGGEPYTF. The CDR3 DNA reads as TGTGCCAGCAGCCAAGATTCTCTACAGGGTGGCGAACCCTACACCTTC.

The chain couples TRBV5-1 to TRBJ2-3, with 13 bases matching TRBD2. The CDR3 extends over 17 amino acids. Germline assignment: CDR1 SGHRS and CDR2 YFSETQ. V gave up 1 base and J gave up 1 base; unmatched junction bases: 3. The CDR3 here is CASSLTGTSGGTDTQYF. As DNA, the CDR3 is TGCGCCAGCAGCTTGACCGGGACTAGCGGGGGCACAGATACGCAGTATTTT.

V usage is TRBV27 and J usage is TRBJ1-1; tentatively, D is TRBD1 (5 bases). Germline V gene sequence: CDR1 MNHEY, CDR2 SMNVEV (reference sequence). The V gene lost 3 bases and the J gene lost 4 bases, with 9 bases spanning the gap. CDR3 length equals 13 residues. The CDR3 is CASSFRVSTEAFF. CDR3 sequence (DNA): TGTGCCAGCAGTTTCAGGGTGAGCACTGAAGCTTTCTTT.

This clone was recorded only once. The V and J genes are TRBV6-6 and TRBJ2-7; 10 positions agree with TRBD1. With V trimmed by 7 bases and J by 3 bases, 6 bases remained unmatched. The germline V gene has CDR1 MNHNY and CDR2 SVGAGI (reference sequence). The CDR3 contains 14 residues. The CDR3, as DNA: TGTGCCAGCAAACCGGGACAGGGGAACTACGAGCAGTACTTC. It encodes CASKPGQGNYEQYF.

CDR3 sequence: CASRNQGGGEQYF. The CDR3 nucleotides read TGTGCCAGCAGAAACCAGGGGGGCGGGGAGCAGTACTTC. The chain is built from TRBV27 and TRBJ2-7; maybe TRBD1 (7 bases). Germline V lookup: CDR1 MNHEY, CDR2 SMNVEV (reference sequence). Between the trimmed V and J ends, which lost 6 bases and 7 bases, there was a span of 16 bases. This CDR3 has 13 residues.

V is TRBV6-5 and J is TRBJ1-4, with D possibly matching TRBD1 (6 bases). Germline values: CDR1 MNHEY, CDR2 SVGAGI. This CDR3 comprises 11 residues. V lost 6 bases and J 12 bases, leaving 11 bases between the germline ends. The CDR3 region is CASRDRGELFF. CDR3 sequence (DNA): TGTGCCAGCAGAGATAGGGGGGAACTGTTTTTT.

The chain carries TRBV27 and TRBJ2-5, with 7 bases that match TRBD2. The germline V gene encodes CDR1 MNHEY and CDR2 SMNVEV (reference sequence). The V and J ends lost 2 bases and 0 bases, in that order; junction bases with no gene match: 6. The CDR3 is 16 amino acids. CDR3: CASSLKTGGYQETQYF. For the CDR3, the DNA is TGTGCCAGCAGTTTAAAAACGGGAGGTTACCAAGAGACCCAGTACTTC.

This clone appeared once. V is TRBV28 and J is TRBJ2-7, with 9 bases lining up with TRBD2. CDR1 and CDR2 (germline): MDHEN, SYDVKM. This CDR3 contains 16 residues. V shed 6 bases, J shed 4 bases, and the junction held 13 bases outside the gene matches. CDR3 bases: TGTGCCAGCAGCAGAGGACTAGCGCCAACCAAATACGAGCAGTACTTC. Protein sequence: CASSRGLAPTKYEQYF.